This passage covers 27 T cell receptor beta chains from one sample sequenced in a study of CD8 T cells in Susac syndrome. Reverse transcription of about 0.5 to 1 ug RNA was carried out with random hexamers. TCRdb itself ran the immunoSEQ multiplex PCR reads through MiXCR, one entry per CDR3 protein. This table has roughly 140,000 distinct CDR3 sequences, about 95% appearing once. The specimen sequenced was CD4+ T cells from PBMCs. These TCRs come from a human donor with Susac syndrome.

This clonotype has a single count. The chain carries TRBV15 and TRBJ2-5, with a possible D match to TRBD1 (6 bases). Per germline, CDR1 LNHNV and CDR2 YYDKDF (reference sequence). The CDR3 has 13 residues. Between the trimmed V and J ends, which lost 8 bases and 5 bases, there was a span of 15 bases. CDR3 protein: CATSNRVLETQYF. The CDR3 region has the DNA TGTGCCACCTCCAACAGGGTTCTGGAGACCCAGTACTTC.

The rearrangement uses TRBV27 and TRBJ2-7; 7 nucleotides agree with TRBD1. Unmatched junction bases numbered 4, after V lost 8 bases and J lost 0 bases. Per the germline V gene, CDR1 is MNHEY and CDR2 is SMNVEV (reference sequence). This CDR3 contains 13 residues. DNA of the CDR3: TGTGCCAGCCCTGGACAGGACTCCTACGAGCAGTACTTC. Its protein is CASPGQDSYEQYF.

This chain connects TRBV4-1 to TRBJ1-1, with a possible D match to TRBD1 (5 bases). CDR1 is MGHRA, CDR2 YSYEKL, per germline. The CDR3 is made up of 14 amino acids. Trimming took off 0 bases at V and 1 base at J, with 6 bases between the two ends. DNA for the CDR3: TGCGCCAGCAGCCAAGAGCAGGGGAACACTGAAGCTTTCTTT. Translation gives CASSQEQGNTEAFF.

This clonotype was counted once. J is TRBJ1-2 and V is TRBV12-3 or TRBV12-4; 11 nucleotides line up with TRBD1. V was clipped by 3 bases and J by 14 bases; unmatched bases: 8. CDR3 length equals 13 residues. The CDR3 loop is CASSLGTGGPATF. The CDR3 coding sequence is TGTGCCAGCAGTTTGGGGACAGGGGGGCCCGCAACCTTC.

The genes are TRBV7-9 and TRBJ2-5, with D tentatively TRBD1 (6 bases). The CDR3 length is 14 residues. Germline V gives CDR1 SEHNR, CDR2 FQNEAQ (reference sequence). Trimming cost V 5 bases and J 1 base, with 11 bases left between them. As DNA, the CDR3 is TGTGCCAGCAGCAAAGGGACACTCCAAGAGACCCAGTACTTC. Amino acids: CASSKGTLQETQYF.

The rearrangement uses TRBV2 and TRBJ2-6; 8 nucleotides match TRBD1. V was pared by 6 bases and J by 0 bases, with 7 bases of the junction left unmatched. This CDR3 region has 17 residues. The germline gives CDR1 SNHLY, CDR2 FYNNEI. The CDR3 sequence is CASRGAGGLSGANVLTF. In DNA form, the CDR3 reads TGTGCCAGCAGGGGAGCAGGGGGCCTCTCTGGGGCCAACGTCCTGACTTTC.

This clonotype was counted a single time. J is TRBJ1-3 and V is TRBV15; no clear D gene. Trimming shortened V by 7 bases and J by 0 bases, and 10 bases separated the two germline ends. Looked up from germline, CDR1 is LNHNV and CDR2 is YYDKDF (reference sequence). The CDR3 is made up of 14 amino acids. CDR3 DNA: TGTGCCACCAAGGACCCCTCCTCTGGAAACACCATATATTTT. It yields the protein CATKDPSSGNTIYF.

The genes are TRBV12-3 or TRBV12-4 and TRBJ1-6; a possible D gene is TRBD1 (6 bases). The CDR3 runs 15 residues. Trimming removed 6 bases from V and 2 bases from J, with 11 bases in between. The CDR3 DNA is TGTGCCAGCAGCCCGGAGGGGGCCTATAATTCACCCCTCCACTTT. Protein product: CASSPEGAYNSPLHF.

V is TRBV5-1 and J is TRBJ2-1; tentative D call: TRBD1 (7 bases). The CDR3 is 18 residues long. V was trimmed by 2 bases and J by 5 bases, leaving 23 bases between them. The germline V gene has CDR1 SGHRS and CDR2 YFSETQ. CDR3 bases: TGCGCCAGCAGCTTATACCGACAGGGAAGGAGGGTACACAATGAGCAGTTCTTC. This gives the protein CASSLYRQGRRVHNEQFF.

This clonotype was detected only a few times. J is TRBJ2-2 and V is TRBV27, with a tentative D call TRBD2 (6 bases). V lost 3 bases to trimming and J lost 3 bases, with 14 bases between them. CDR1 MNHEY and CDR2 SMNVEV come from the germline V gene (reference sequence). The CDR3 covers 16 residues. The DNA for the CDR3 is TGTGCCAGCAGTTTTATGGGGGGTTGGGACACCGGGGAGCTGTTTTTT. This codes for CASSFMGGWDTGELFF.

The chain combines TRBV2 with TRBJ1-6; 9 nucleotides match TRBD1. Germline lookup yields CDR1 SNHLY and CDR2 FYNNEI. V was clipped by 7 bases and J by 11 bases; unmatched bases: 6. The CDR3 runs 13 residues. Here the CDR3 reads CASKGQGMAPLHF. The CDR3, as DNA: TGTGCCAGCAAAGGACAGGGGATGGCACCCCTCCACTTT.

The chain recombines TRBV10-3 with TRBJ2-5; 7 bases agree with TRBD2. This CDR3 is built from 15 residues. Germline trimming cut 0 bases from V and 5 bases from J; bases unmatched to any gene: 6. Germline V CDR1 and CDR2: ENHRY, SYGVKD. The CDR3 here is CAISESGGIGETQYF. CDR3 coding DNA: TGTGCCATCAGTGAGTCGGGGGGGATCGGCGAGACCCAGTACTTC.

The chain carries TRBV5-6 and TRBJ2-5; 9 nucleotides align to TRBD2. CDR1 and CDR2 (germline): SGHDT, YYEEEE. The CDR3 loop spans 14 amino acids. The V segment lost 2 bases and the J segment 7 bases; nucleotides outside the gene matches: 6. The CDR3 DNA sequence: TGTGCCAGCAGCTTTCTCAATAGCGGGGGGACCCAGTACTTC. This translates into CASSFLNSGGTQYF.

The rearrangement joins TRBV5-4 to TRBJ1-1; D perhaps matches TRBD1 (5 bases). Germline V lookup: CDR1 SGHNT, CDR2 YYREEE (reference sequence). The length of the CDR3 is 14 residues. V lost 1 base and J 1 base, leaving 8 bases between the germline ends. CDR3 sequence reads: CASSLRGANTEAFF. The CDR3 coding sequence is TGTGCCAGCAGCTTGAGGGGCGCGAACACTGAAGCTTTCTTT.

The rearrangement links TRBV20-1 to TRBJ2-3; D is uncertain. The CDR3 runs to 13 residues. Germline V gene sequence: CDR1 DFQATT, CDR2 SNEGSKA (reference sequence). The germline V and J ends were trimmed by 7 bases and 1 base, with 12 bases remaining between them. Here the CDR3 reads CSVGLVRTDTQYF. The CDR3 region has the DNA TGCAGTGTCGGGCTCGTCCGCACAGATACGCAGTATTTT.

This chain joins TRBV5-4 and TRBJ1-4, with TRBD1 matching over 9 bases. The CDR3 runs to 15 residues. V lost 4 bases, J lost 7 bases, and 8 bases stayed unmatched. Germline V gene sequence: CDR1 SGHNT, CDR2 YYREEE (reference sequence). CDR3 nucleotides: TGTGCCAGCAGCCCCGGGACAGGGCAGGGTGAAAAACTGTTTTTT. Translation gives CASSPGTGQGEKLFF.

This chain joins TRBV6-4 and TRBJ2-2, with D uncertain. This CDR3 contains 12 residues. V gave up 2 bases and J gave up 7 bases, with 5 bases separating them. Germline lookup yields CDR1 MRHNA and CDR2 SNTAGT. CDR3: CASSDSGGELFF. CDR3 DNA sequence: TGTGCCAGCAGTGACAGTGGCGGGGAGCTGTTTTTT.

The rearrangement joins TRBV20-1 to TRBJ2-1; 10 bases match TRBD2. V was pared by 4 bases and J by 0 bases, with 6 bases of the junction left unmatched. The CDR3 is 16 amino acids. CDR1 and CDR2 from the germline V gene are DFQATT and SNEGSKA (reference sequence). The CDR3 reads CSAIRAGGSSYNEQFF. The CDR3 DNA follows: TGCAGTGCTATAAGAGCGGGGGGGAGCTCCTACAATGAGCAGTTCTTC.

This chain joins TRBV12-3 or TRBV12-4 and TRBJ1-6; D gene unclear. Trimming took off 8 bases at V and 8 bases at J, with 13 bases between the two ends. The CDR3 runs to 13 residues. CDR3 nucleotides: TGTGCCAGCTCCCGCGTTACTTATTCACCCCTCCACTTT. As protein: CASSRVTYSPLHF.

The chain recombines TRBV15 with TRBJ2-5; D gene ambiguous. V lost 0 bases and J 2 bases, leaving 10 bases between the germline ends. CDR3 length: 15 amino acids. Germline V gives CDR1 LNHNV, CDR2 YYDKDF (reference sequence). CDR3 DNA: TGTGCCACCAGCAGAGATCGGCATCCTCAAGAGACCCAGTACTTC. Encoded protein: CATSRDRHPQETQYF.

The genes are TRBV6-6 and TRBJ1-2, with unresolved D. The CDR3 consists of 12 residues. Germline loops: CDR1 MNHNY, CDR2 SVGAGI (reference sequence). Trimming took off 6 bases at V and 0 bases at J, with 5 bases between the two ends. The CDR3 sequence is CASRGTNYGYTF. CDR3 nucleotide sequence: TGTGCCAGCAGGGGAACTAACTATGGCTACACCTTC.

This chain links TRBV20-1 with TRBJ2-5; D could derive from TRBD1 or TRBD2 (6 bases each). Germline lookup yields CDR1 DFQATT and CDR2 SNEGSKA (reference sequence). V lost 3 bases and J 2 bases, leaving 13 bases between the germline ends. The CDR3 length is 14 residues. CDR3 protein: CSASRRGLQETQYF. DNA for the CDR3: TGCAGTGCTAGTCGACGGGGGCTGCAAGAGACCCAGTACTTC.

This clonotype was counted a single time. The chain recombines TRBV29-1 with TRBJ2-1, with D perhaps TRBD1 (7 bases). Trimming shortened V by 6 bases and J by 8 bases, and 17 bases separated the two germline ends. The CDR3 contains 13 residues. Per germline, CDR1 SQVTM and CDR2 ANQGSEA. This chain's CDR3 is CSVWAGGIDEQFF. For the CDR3, the DNA is TGCAGCGTGTGGGCAGGGGGGATCGATGAGCAGTTCTTC.

This rearrangement joins TRBV25-1 to TRBJ2-1, with 9 positions matching TRBD2. The ends lost 3 bases at V and 7 bases at J; junction bases unmatched: 7. This CDR3 is built from 15 residues. Per germline, CDR1 MGHDK and CDR2 SYGVNS. CDR3 sequence reads: CASSDQVAGENEQFF. The CDR3 nucleotides are TGTGCCAGCAGTGATCAAGTAGCGGGGGAGAATGAGCAGTTCTTC. The full variable domain, in which reference TRBV25-1 and TRBJ2-1 provide the parts outside the CDR3, is EADIYQTPRYLVIGTGKKITLECSQTMGHDKMYWYQQDPGMELHLIHYSYGVNSTEKGDLSSESTVSRIRTEHFPLTLESARPSHTSQYLCASSDQVAGENEQFFGPGTRLTVL.

The gene calls are TRBV9 and TRBJ2-7; D ambiguous. The germline V gene encodes CDR1 SGDLS and CDR2 YYNGEE. The CDR3 totals 12 residues. V lost 0 bases and J 6 bases, leaving 7 bases between the germline ends. The CDR3 sequence: CASSVELGEQYF. DNA for the CDR3: TGTGCCAGCAGCGTAGAACTTGGCGAGCAGTACTTC.

This chain joins TRBV2 and TRBJ2-5, with D perhaps given as TRBD1 or TRBD2 (5 bases each). Trimming pared 8 bases from V and 4 bases from J, leaving 14 bases between. From germline, CDR1 is SNHLY and CDR2 FYNNEI. This CDR3 comprises 13 residues. The DNA of the CDR3 is TGTGCCAGCTGTCCCCCCGGGACAGAGACCCAGTACTTC. Amino acid sequence: CASCPPGTETQYF.

The V gene is TRBV6-5, the J gene TRBJ2-5; either TRBD1 or TRBD2 may supply D (6 bases each). Germline CDR1 MNHEY, CDR2 SVGAGI. Trimming removed 2 bases at V and 1 base at J, with 11 bases between. The CDR3 totals 15 residues. The CDR3 here is CASSYGGPAQETQYF. The CDR3 DNA follows: TGTGCCAGCAGTTACGGGGGGCCGGCCCAAGAGACCCAGTACTTC.